This T cell receptor (beta chain) was observed in a study of blood T cell repertoires in COVID-19. In the study overall: Samples of COVID-19 (acute and convalescent) were obtained from the United States, Italy and Spain.

V shed 4 bases, J shed 0 bases, and the junction held 17 bases outside the gene matches. CDR1 and CDR2 (germline): SNHLY, FYNNEI. This CDR3 region has 20 residues. Original processing methods: Amplification of reference gene primers was used by the study to estimate nucleated cell counts. Repertoires were generated with immunoSEQ multiplex PCR, while TCRdb's copy carries only in-frame clones and drops some. The DNA gave D and trimming, while V, J and clone size come from that table. The sample carries under 250,000 clones, roughly 90% recorded once. V gene TRBV2 combines with J gene TRBJ2-1, with 8 bases matching TRBD2. This receptor was taken from a woman in her sixties with acute or convalescent COVID-19. The sample was peripheral blood. CDR3 sequence (DNA): TGTGCCAGCAGTGGGGTCCAAAGCGGGGGACCTGTAGGCTCCTACAATGAGCAGTTCTTC. It encodes CASSGVQSGGPVGSYNEQFF.